The 18 T cell receptor beta chains below all came from one sample that was sequenced in a study of T cell repertoires in cytomegalovirus infection (dated by TCRdb to between 2019 and 2020). Sequencing used an Illumina HiSeq 1500. The public sequencing data were trimmed at Q25 with fastp and processed into clonotypes with MiXCR by TCRdb, which kept only in-frame beta chains. Each record represents a unique CDR3 protein, reported with the most common genes and DNA among its rows. Here the sample has around 570,000 distinct CDR3 sequences; almost 40% occur a single time. The ten largest account for around 46% of the sample. Antigens for these TCRs are unknown. The label giving this sample's treatment or condition can be read as: in vitro stimulation with specific CMV peptide epitopes to enrich CMV-specific T cells. Material: cultured PBMCs, obtained from culture after CMV antigen stimulation. The receptors derive from a human donor in good health (CMV status not recorded). Some clones in this sample may be carry-over from other donors' samples.

The sample holds many counts of this clonotype. J is TRBJ2-1 and V is TRBV7-2; 12 bases are a match to TRBD2. This CDR3 has 14 residues. Germline V CDR1 and CDR2: SGHTA, FQGNSA. Trimming took 5 bases from V and 7 from J; bases not matched to a gene: 3. DNA of the CDR3: TGTGCCAGCAGCATACTAGCGGGAGGTAATGAGCAGTTCTTC. This encodes CASSILAGGNEQFF.

This clonotype showed up many times. V usage is TRBV7-8 and J usage is TRBJ2-7; a possible D gene is TRBD2 (6 bases). Germline V gives CDR1 SGHVS, CDR2 FQNEAQ. The CDR3 spans 16 residues. Trimming cost V 4 bases and J 0 bases, with 16 bases left between them. CDR3 DNA sequence: TGTGCCAGCAGCTCCTCGGGACTCCAGAGCTCCTACGAGCAGTACTTC. Its translation: CASSSSGLQSSYEQYF.

In its sample, this clonotype was seen many times. The V and J genes are TRBV7-2 and TRBJ2-3; 8 nucleotides match TRBD2. CDR1 and CDR2 from the germline V gene are SGHTA and FQGNSA. The CDR3 extends over 16 amino acids. Trimming cost V 4 bases and J 2 bases; bases outside gene matches: 8. As DNA, the CDR3 is TGTGCCAGCAGCTATAGGGGCGGGGGGTCCACAGATACGCAGTATTTT. It is translated as CASSYRGGGSTDTQYF.

This clonotype was seen a few times. The chain uses TRBV20-1 and TRBJ1-1; D may be TRBD1 (6 bases). Germline V gives CDR1 DFQATT, CDR2 SNEGSKA (reference sequence). V was pared by 2 bases and J by 4 bases, with 20 bases between. This CDR3 is built from 16 residues. CDR3 DNA sequence: TGCAGTGCTAGACGCTTCGGGCAGGGGCGAGGCACTGAAGCTTTCTTT. Its translation: CSARRFGQGRGTEAFF.

The chain joins TRBV24-1 to TRBJ2-3; D might be TRBD1 or TRBD2, each matching 5 bases. CDR3 length equals 17 residues. Trimming took 2 bases from V and 0 from J, leaving 14 bases between them. Germline V lookup: CDR1 KGHDR, CDR2 SFDVKD. CDR3 bases: TGTGCCACCAGTGATTCACCGGGACGGGGTAGCACAGATACGCAGTATTTT. This codes for CATSDSPGRGSTDTQYF.

The chain carries TRBV7-2 and TRBJ1-3; D is possibly TRBD1 (5 bases). This CDR3 spans 14 amino acids. Trimming removed 6 bases at V and 0 bases at J, with 9 bases between. The germline V gene encodes CDR1 SGHTA and CDR2 FQGNSA. CDR3 coding DNA: TGTGCCAGCAGGCGACAGACCTCTGGAAACACCATATATTTT. Protein: CASRRQTSGNTIYF.

CDR3 residues: CASSSLDEQYF. CDR3 coding DNA: TGTGCCAGCAGTAGTTTGGACGAGCAGTACTTC. The chain joins TRBV28 to TRBJ2-7, with D unresolved. V was pared by 5 bases and J by 5 bases, with 7 bases between. The CDR3 is made up of 11 amino acids. Germline V gene sequence: CDR1 MDHEN, CDR2 SYDVKM.

This sequence joins TRBV3-1 and TRBJ2-1; 9 bases align to TRBD2. This CDR3 is 16 amino acids long. CDR1 is LGHDT, CDR2 YNNKEL, per germline (reference sequence). Trimming at V came to 3 bases and at J to 0 bases, leaving 3 bases not matched to a gene. The CDR3 nucleotides are TGTGCCAGCAGCCATGGACTAGCGAACTCCTACAATGAGCAGTTCTTC. It specifies CASSHGLANSYNEQFF.

The CDR3: CASSFQGLTEAFF. CDR3 sequence (DNA): TGTGCCAGCAGTTTTCAGGGGCTCACTGAAGCTTTCTTT. The V and J genes are TRBV12-3 or TRBV12-4 and TRBJ1-1; possible D gene TRBD1, 6 bases. The V end lost 3 bases, the J end lost 4 bases, and 9 bases lay between the germline ends. The CDR3 covers 13 residues.

This clonotype was detected only a few times. V gene TRBV7-2 combines with J gene TRBJ2-7; perhaps TRBD2 as D (5 bases). Trimming took off 5 bases at V and 6 bases at J, with 17 bases between the two ends. Germline CDR1 reads SGHTA; CDR2 reads FQGNSA. This CDR3 has 14 residues. Here the CDR3 DNA reads TGTGCCAGCAGCCCCCAAAGGGTGGGAGTCGAGCAGTACTTC. Protein: CASSPQRVGVEQYF.

The genes are TRBV7-8 and TRBJ2-1; TRBD2 matches at 7 bases. The V gene's germline CDR1 is SGHVS and CDR2 FQNEAQ. This CDR3 contains 16 residues. With V trimmed by 6 bases and J by 5 bases, 13 bases remained unmatched. CDR3 region: CASSPPSRGGDNEQFF. The CDR3 DNA reads TGTGCCAGCAGTCCTCCCAGCCGCGGGGGAGACAATGAGCAGTTCTTC.

In regard to this clonotype: This may come from a read error, since a much larger clone is one base off. This rearrangement joins TRBV7-6 to TRBJ2-5; 7 bases align to TRBD1. This CDR3 is 15 amino acids long. Trimming at V came to 4 bases and at J to 7 bases, leaving 12 bases not matched to a gene. Germline V gene data show CDR1 as SGHVS and CDR2 as FNYEAQ. CDR3 nucleotides: TGTGCCAGCAGCTCCTTGGGACAGTTTCTGGGGACCCAGTACTTC. Amino acid sequence: CASSSLGQFLGTQYF.

V usage is TRBV20-1 and J usage is TRBJ1-6; tentative D call: TRBD1 (5 bases). Per germline, CDR1 DFQATT and CDR2 SNEGSKA (reference sequence). Trimming removed 3 bases at V and 9 bases at J, with 12 bases between. This CDR3 spans 13 amino acids. The CDR3 region has the DNA TGCAGTGCTAGCGCAGGGTGGCGTTCACCCCTCCACTTT. This sequence encodes CSASAGWRSPLHF.

This chain connects TRBV15 to TRBJ2-4; D unresolved. Trimming took 0 bases from V and 16 from J, leaving 16 bases between them. Germline V gene data show CDR1 as LNHNV and CDR2 as YYDKDF (reference sequence). The CDR3 loop spans 13 amino acids. The CDR3 loop is CATSRDLGRKGYF. The DNA for the CDR3 is TGTGCCACCAGCAGAGATCTCGGCAGGAAGGGATACTTC. Variable domain in full (rest from reference TRBV15 and TRBJ2-4): DAMVIQNPRYQVTQFGKPVTLSCSQTLNHNVMYWYQQKSSQAPKLLFHYYDKDFNNEADTPDNFQSRRPNTSFCFLDIRSPGLGDTAMYLCATSRDLGRKGYFGAGTRLSVL.

The table lists this clonotype with a count of one. This chain uses TRBV7-6 with TRBJ2-7, with 11 bases aligning to TRBD2. Germline-derived CDR1 and CDR2 are SGHVS and FNYEAQ. The length of the CDR3 is 12 residues. The ends lost 10 bases at V and 5 bases at J; junction bases unmatched: 4. CDR3 sequence reads: CATSGLADEQYF. The CDR3 region has the DNA TGTGCCACCTCGGGACTAGCGGACGAGCAGTACTTC.

The chain recombines TRBV6-4 with TRBJ2-7; D not certain. The V gene's germline CDR1 is MRHNA and CDR2 SNTAGT. This CDR3 has 14 amino acids. Trimming cost V 5 bases and J 3 bases, with 14 bases left between them. In DNA form, the CDR3 reads TGTGCCAGCAGTTACGGGCTATCAGGCTACGAGCAGTACTTC. Translating it yields CASSYGLSGYEQYF.

V usage is TRBV20-1 and J usage is TRBJ1-3; D is possibly TRBD1 (5 bases). The CDR3 spans 13 residues. Germline CDR1 reads DFQATT; CDR2 reads SNEGSKA (reference sequence). Trimming left V 6 bases short and J 3 bases short, with 12 bases between. The CDR3 spells CSAQRGIGNTIYF. CDR3 nucleotides: TGCAGTGCCCAAAGGGGAATTGGAAACACCATATATTTT.

This chain links TRBV6-2 or TRBV6-3 with TRBJ2-7, with TRBD1 matching 9 bases. CDR3 size: 14 residues. Unmatched junction bases numbered 5, after V lost 5 bases and J lost 3 bases. Germline CDR1 MNHEY, CDR2 SVGEGT. CDR3 nucleotides: TGTGCCAGCAGTCAACAGGGGGCTCTCTACGAGCAGTACTTC. Protein sequence: CASSQQGALYEQYF.